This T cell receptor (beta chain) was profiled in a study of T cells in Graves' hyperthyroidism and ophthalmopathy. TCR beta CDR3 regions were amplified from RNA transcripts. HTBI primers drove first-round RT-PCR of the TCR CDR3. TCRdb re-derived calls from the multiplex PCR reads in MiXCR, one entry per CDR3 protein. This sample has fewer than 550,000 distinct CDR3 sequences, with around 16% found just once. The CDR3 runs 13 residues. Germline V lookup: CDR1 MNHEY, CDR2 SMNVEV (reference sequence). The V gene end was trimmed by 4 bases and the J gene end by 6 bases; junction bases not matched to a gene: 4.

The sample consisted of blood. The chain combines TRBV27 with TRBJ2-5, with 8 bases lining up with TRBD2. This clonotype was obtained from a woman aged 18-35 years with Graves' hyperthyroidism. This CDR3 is CASSYGGAKTQYF. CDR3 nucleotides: TGTGCCAGCAGTTACGGGGGGGCCAAGACCCAGTACTTC.